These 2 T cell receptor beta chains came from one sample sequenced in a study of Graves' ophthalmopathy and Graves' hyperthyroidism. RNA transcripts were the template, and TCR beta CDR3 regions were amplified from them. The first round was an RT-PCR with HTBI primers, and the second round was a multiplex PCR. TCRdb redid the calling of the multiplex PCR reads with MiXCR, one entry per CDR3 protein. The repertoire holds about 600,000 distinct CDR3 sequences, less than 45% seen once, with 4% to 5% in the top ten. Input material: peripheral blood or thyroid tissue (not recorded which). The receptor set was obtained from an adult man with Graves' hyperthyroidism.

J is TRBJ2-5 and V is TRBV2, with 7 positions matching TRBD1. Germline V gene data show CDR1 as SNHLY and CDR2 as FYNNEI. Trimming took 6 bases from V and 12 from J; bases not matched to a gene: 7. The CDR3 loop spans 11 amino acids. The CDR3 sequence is CASSRQGVEYF. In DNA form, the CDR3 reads TGTGCCAGCAGCAGACAGGGCGTAGAGTACTTC.

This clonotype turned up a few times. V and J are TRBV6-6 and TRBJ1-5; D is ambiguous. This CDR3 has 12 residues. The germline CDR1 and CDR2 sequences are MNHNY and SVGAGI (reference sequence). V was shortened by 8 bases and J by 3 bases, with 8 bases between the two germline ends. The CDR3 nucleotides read TGTGCCAGCGGACCGCTCAATCAGCCCCAGCATTTT. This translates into CASGPLNQPQHF.